This is a list of T cell receptor beta chains from one sample in a study of T cells in Graves' hyperthyroidism and ophthalmopathy. TCRdb reprocessed the multiplex PCR reads via MiXCR and lists one record per CDR3 protein. Of over 700,000 distinct CDR3 sequences in the sample, about a third were seen once. Sequenced material: blood. The receptor source for this set is a woman in her thirties or forties with Graves' hyperthyroidism. The CDR3 runs from the conserved cysteine through the conserved F or W. The D gene is left open where the match is weak. The size of a clone is reported for some rows only, either as once, few or many, or as a class for expanded clones.

>TRBJ2-7|TRBV15|TRBD1|-
CATSSLGTGGFYEQYF
TGTGCCACCAGCAGCTTGGGGACAGGGGGCTTCTACGAGCAGTACTTC
>TRBJ1-2|TRBV6-5|-|-
CASMPPGARGGYTF
TGTGCCAGCATGCCCCCGGGAGCGCGGGGTGGCTACACCTTC
>TRBJ1-2|TRBV24-1|-|many
CATSDLETTYGYTF
TGTGCCACCAGTGATTTAGAGACAACTTATGGCTACACCTTC
>TRBJ1-2|TRBV6-5|-|many
CASSYSRDTFYGYTF
TGTGCCAGCAGTTACTCGAGGGACACTTTCTATGGCTACACCTTC
>TRBJ2-5|TRBV7-2|TRBD1|-
CASSRRQGPGTQYF
TGTGCCAGCAGCCGTAGACAGGGACCTGGGACCCAGTACTTC
>TRBJ2-6|TRBV10-3|TRBD1|-
CTISDRDRRSSGANVLTF
TGTACCATCAGTGATCGGGACAGGCGGAGCTCTGGGGCCAACGTCCTGACTTTC
>TRBJ1-5|TRBV29-1|TRBD1|few
CSQDGTGNNQPQHF
TGCAGCCAGGACGGGACAGGGAACAATCAGCCCCAGCATTTT
>TRBJ2-3|TRBV7-9|TRBD2|-
CASTRSLAGGSDTQYF
TGTGCCAGCACGCGGTCGCTAGCGGGGGGATCAGATACGCAGTATTTT
>TRBJ1-2|TRBV4-3|TRBD1|many
CASSRGEQGARYGYTF
TGCGCCAGCAGCCGGGGCGAACAGGGGGCGCGGTATGGCTACACCTTC
>TRBJ1-3|TRBV4-3|-|-
CASSQPYRVGSNTIYF
TGCGCCAGCAGCCAACCGTACAGGGTTGGGTCAAACACCATATATTTT
>TRBJ2-3|TRBV7-3|TRBD2|-
CASSLRTSGSIPHTQYF
TGTGCCAGCAGCCTTAGGACTAGCGGCAGTATCCCACATACGCAGTATTTT
>TRBJ2-5|TRBV9|-|few
CASSVGTLLGETQYF
TGTGCCAGCAGCGTAGGTACTCTCCTGGGAGAGACCCAGTACTTC
>TRBJ1-5|TRBV10-3|-|many
CAISEGSSGDQPQHF
TGTGCCATCAGTGAGGGGTCTTCGGGGGACCAGCCCCAGCATTTT
>TRBJ1-6|TRBV7-3|-|-
CASSPGKYNSPLHF
TGTGCCAGCAGTCCGGGCAAATATAATTCACCCCTCCACTTT
>TRBJ1-5|TRBV2|TRBD1|many
CASKVTGEQPQHF
TGTGCCAGCAAGGTTACAGGGGAACAGCCCCAGCATTTT
>TRBJ1-4|TRBV7-2|TRBD1|-
CASSQDPTGGATNEKLFF
TGCGCCAGCAGCCAAGATCCCACAGGGGGGGCAACTAATGAAAAACTGTTTTTT
>TRBJ1-1|TRBV7-2|-|-
CASSLFDWTRNTEAFF
TGTGCCAGCAGCTTATTCGATTGGACACGGAACACTGAAGCTTTCTTT
>TRBJ2-2|TRBV6-5|TRBD1|-
CASRTTGLTGELFF
TGTGCCAGCCGGACGACAGGGCTCACCGGGGAGCTGTTTTTT
>TRBJ2-5|TRBV12-3/TRBV12-4|-|many
CASSRRVNQETQYF
TGTGCCAGCAGTAGAAGGGTGAACCAAGAGACCCAGTACTTC
>TRBJ2-1|TRBV20-1|-|once
CSTSRLRGGGLVSEQFF
TGCAGTACTAGTCGGTTAAGGGGAGGGGGTTTAGTGAGCGAGCAGTTCTTC
>TRBJ1-3|TRBV2|-|few
CASSEERQRGTIYF
TGTGCCAGCAGTGAAGAGCGGCAGCGGGGCACCATATATTTT
>TRBJ1-1|TRBV6-5|-|-
CASSQGPASAFF
TGTGCCAGCAGTCAGGGACCGGCTTCAGCTTTCTTT
>TRBJ2-1|TRBV29-1|TRBD2|-
CSARTSGIANEQFF
TGCAGCGCAAGGACTAGCGGGATCGCGAATGAGCAGTTCTTC
>TRBJ2-7|TRBV7-9|-|-
CASSRKSGAVSYEQYF
TGTGCCAGCAGCCGAAAATCGGGGGCCGTTTCGTACGAGCAGTACTTC
>TRBJ1-2|TRBV7-2|TRBD1|many
CASSQGGDYYGYTF
TGTGCCAGCAGTCAGGGGGGGGATTACTATGGCTACACCTTC